Below are 22 T cell receptor beta chains sequenced from a single sample in a study of T cells in Graves' hyperthyroidism and ophthalmopathy. Researchers took RNA transcripts and amplified the TCR beta CDR3 regions from them. Using the HTBI primer set, a first-round RT-PCR was run on the TCR CDR3. In TCRdb, the multiplex PCR reads were re-called with MiXCR into one record per CDR3 protein. The table shows a few hundred thousand distinct CDR3 sequences, with 11% to 15% occurring only once. The sample taken for sequencing was blood. These receptors were obtained from a woman in her twenties or thirties with Graves' hyperthyroidism that later progressed to Graves' ophthalmopathy.

This clonotype was recorded a few times. The J gene is TRBJ1-1, the V gene TRBV7-2, with D uncertain. The germline V gene encodes CDR1 SGHTA and CDR2 FQGNSA. V was pared by 1 base and J by 1 base, with 10 bases between. CDR3 length: 15 amino acids. The CDR3 here is CASSLGPDPNTEAFF. CDR3 nucleotide sequence: TGTGCCAGCAGCTTAGGGCCAGACCCGAACACTGAAGCTTTCTTT.

This clonotype was observed many times. The genes are TRBV10-3 and TRBJ1-5, with D possibly matching TRBD1 (5 bases). The CDR3 is 15 residues long. The germline CDR1 and CDR2 sequences are ENHRY and SYGVKD. V shed 3 bases and J shed 3 bases, with 12 bases lying between them. DNA for the CDR3: TGTGCCATCAGTGAAGCTGGAGGGGACAATCAGCCCCAGCATTTT. Translation: CAISEAGGDNQPQHF.

This clonotype was recorded only once. The chain links TRBV30 to TRBJ1-5; no clear D. There are 12 residues in the CDR3. Per the germline V gene, CDR1 is GTSNPN and CDR2 is SVGIG (reference sequence). Trimming stripped 0 bases from V and 4 bases from J, with 4 bases between. The CDR3: CAWSVNNQPQHF. The CDR3 DNA reads TGTGCCTGGAGTGTAAATAATCAGCCCCAGCATTTT.

This clonotype was seen a handful of times. This sequence joins TRBV4-1 and TRBJ1-6, with D uncertain. The CDR3 runs 16 residues. The germline V gene encodes CDR1 MGHRA and CDR2 YSYEKL. Trimming stripped 3 bases from V and 0 bases from J, with 9 bases between. CDR3 loop: CASSQSESSYNSPLHF. DNA of the CDR3: TGCGCCAGCAGCCAGTCAGAGAGCTCCTATAATTCACCCCTCCACTTT.

In this sample, this clonotype turned up many times. V and J are TRBV7-2 and TRBJ1-2; D might be TRBD1 (6 bases). The CDR3 sequence is 15 residues long. V shed 6 bases and J shed 3 bases, with 17 bases lying between them. Germline lookup yields CDR1 SGHTA and CDR2 FQGNSA. In nucleotides, the CDR3 is TGTGCCAGCAGGGATATCGGGGGGCATTACTATGGCTACACCTTC. It encodes CASRDIGGHYYGYTF.

This clonotype was seen ten or more times. The V gene is TRBV12-3 or TRBV12-4, the J gene TRBJ1-1; D may be TRBD1 (6 bases). The CDR3 spans 12 residues. V gave up 6 bases and J gave up 10 bases, with 15 bases separating them. The CDR3 here is CASSQNRVGAFF. The CDR3 DNA reads as TGTGCCAGCAGCCAGAACAGGGTAGGAGCTTTCTTT.

The chain recombines TRBV5-6 with TRBJ2-1; possible D gene TRBD2, 6 bases. Germline values: CDR1 SGHDT, CDR2 YYEEEE. V lost 1 base and J lost 3, with 14 bases in between. CDR3 length: 16 residues. CDR3 region: CASSLLYSGSYNEQFF. For the CDR3, the DNA is TGTGCCAGCAGCTTGTTATATAGCGGTAGCTACAATGAGCAGTTCTTC.

A few counts support this clonotype. A much larger clone differs by one base, so this may be a read error. The chain carries TRBV3-1 and TRBJ2-3, with D possibly matching TRBD2 (6 bases). The CDR3 has 14 residues. Germline assignment: CDR1 LGHDT and CDR2 YNNKEL (reference sequence). CDR3 sequence: CASKQTTSTGTQYF. For the CDR3, the DNA is TGTGCCAGCAAACAGACTACTAGCACAGGTACGCAGTATTTT.

At least ten counts were recorded for this clonotype. This chain joins TRBV5-5 and TRBJ2-2, with TRBD2 matching over 7 bases. The ends lost 1 base at V and 5 bases at J; junction bases unmatched: 5. CDR3 length: 15 residues. In germline, CDR1 is SGHKS, CDR2 YYEKEE (reference sequence). CDR3 region: CASSLRLAATGELFF. For the CDR3, the DNA is TGTGCCAGCAGCTTGAGACTAGCCGCAACCGGGGAGCTGTTTTTT.

At least ten counts were recorded for this clonotype. CDR3 nucleotides: TGTGCCAGCTCACCAGGACAGGGAATCGGCGAGCAGTACTTC. Translating gives CASSPGQGIGEQYF. The gene calls are TRBV18 and TRBJ2-7, with 8 bases matching TRBD1. The length of the CDR3 is 14 residues. With V trimmed by 2 bases and J by 6 bases, 6 bases remained unmatched. The germline gives CDR1 KGHSH, CDR2 LQKENI.

This clonotype was recorded many times. The V gene is TRBV6-1, the J gene TRBJ1-1, with D unresolved. Germline V CDR1 and CDR2: MNHNS, SASEGT. CDR3 length: 14 amino acids. The V gene lost 7 bases and the J gene lost 1 base, with 13 bases spanning the gap. The CDR3 region is CASTMGMGNTEAFF. The DNA for the CDR3 is TGTGCCAGCACTATGGGGATGGGGAACACTGAAGCTTTCTTT.

This clonotype was found many times. The rearrangement uses TRBV27 and TRBJ1-1; 8 nucleotides align to TRBD1. Germline V gene lookup returns CDR1 MNHEY and CDR2 SMNVEV (reference sequence). The CDR3 has 14 amino acids. J gave up 1 base and V 6 bases, and 4 bases lay outside the gene matches. CDR3 loop: CASRVGQENTEAFF. For the CDR3, the DNA is TGTGCCAGCAGAGTGGGACAGGAGAACACTGAAGCTTTCTTT.

This clonotype showed up many times. The CDR3 region is CASSLTAGGVRGADTQYF. CDR3 nucleotides: TGCGCCAGCAGCTTGACAGCGGGAGGAGTTCGGGGCGCAGATACGCAGTATTTT. The chain joins TRBV5-1 to TRBJ2-3; 9 bases map to TRBD2. The germline V gene has CDR1 SGHRS and CDR2 YFSETQ. J gave up 4 bases and V 1 base, and 13 bases lay outside the gene matches. CDR3 length: 18 amino acids.

There are many counts of this clonotype. The chain joins TRBV12-3 or TRBV12-4 to TRBJ1-2, with 7 bases lining up with TRBD1. This CDR3 spans 15 amino acids. J gave up 6 bases and V 6 bases, and 13 bases lay outside the gene matches. The CDR3: CASSFPGQGDDGYTF. The CDR3 DNA follows: TGTGCCAGCAGCTTCCCCGGGCAGGGGGACGATGGCTACACCTTC.

The table lists this clonotype with many counts. The chain is built from TRBV9 and TRBJ1-1; TRBD1 aligns across 8 bases. The germline gives CDR1 SGDLS, CDR2 YYNGEE. V dropped 3 bases and J dropped 1; count of bases not matched to a gene: 5. This CDR3 is 15 amino acids long. CDR3 nucleotides: TGTGCCAGCAGCGCTCGGACAGGGCAGAACACTGAAGCTTTCTTT. It specifies CASSARTGQNTEAFF.

The rearrangement links TRBV29-1 to TRBJ2-1; D unresolved. The J call is in doubt because the DNA end fits TRBJ2-7 better. Germline lookup yields CDR1 SQVTM and CDR2 ANQGSEA. This CDR3 spans 16 amino acids. The CDR3 DNA is TGCAGCGTTGATGGGTTACTTCTTAGCTCCTACAATGAGCAGTACTTC. Translation: CSVDGLLLSSYNEQYF.

The table lists this clonotype with many counts. The genes are TRBV3-1 and TRBJ1-2, with D hard to call. This CDR3 spans 18 amino acids. Trimming shortened V by 0 bases and J by 6 bases, and 23 bases separated the two germline ends. Germline lookup yields CDR1 LGHDT and CDR2 YNNKEL (reference sequence). CDR3 in DNA: TGTGCCAGCAGCCAAGAGTATGATTGGCAGCCTCTAACCGATGGCTACACCTTC. Translation gives CASSQEYDWQPLTDGYTF.

Only a few counts were recorded for this clonotype. The chain employs TRBV12-3 or TRBV12-4 and TRBJ2-3, with D possibly TRBD2 on 5 matching bases. V was trimmed by 6 bases and J by 2 bases, leaving 18 bases between them. The CDR3 is 16 residues long. The CDR3 loop is CASREVWVGFTDTQYF. For the CDR3, the DNA is TGTGCCAGCAGGGAGGTTTGGGTCGGTTTCACAGATACGCAGTATTTT.

This clonotype came up many times. V gene TRBV7-3 combines with J gene TRBJ2-1, with D perhaps TRBD2 (6 bases). With 5 bases removed from V and 3 bases from J, the gap between germline ends came to 11 bases. Per the germline V gene, CDR1 is SGHTA and CDR2 is FQGTGA. CDR3 size: 14 residues. CDR3 sequence reads: CASSPWGGYNEQFF. CDR3 nucleotides: TGTGCCAGCAGCCCTTGGGGAGGCTACAATGAGCAGTTCTTC. Together with reference TRBV7-3 and TRBJ2-1, the CDR3 gives the full variable domain: GAGVSQTPSNKVTEKGKYVELRCDPISGHTALYWYRQSLGQGPEFLIYFQGTGAADDSGLPNDRFFAVRPEGSVSTLKIQRTERGDSAVYLCASSPWGGYNEQFFGPGTRLTVL.

Note on this clonotype: A much larger clone sits a single nucleotide away, making a read error possible. In this CDR3 the conserved last residue, phenylalanine or tryptophan, is missing, so a read error is likely. The J gene is TRBJ1-1, the V gene TRBV19, with 9 bases that match TRBD1. V gave up 5 bases and J gave up 1 base; unmatched junction bases: 5. Looked up from germline, CDR1 is LNHDA and CDR2 is SQIVND (reference sequence). The CDR3 contains 15 residues. The chain's CDR3 is CASSPSDRGNTEAFS. CDR3 nucleotides: TGTGCCAGTAGTCCCTCGGACAGGGGGAACACTGAAGCTTTCTCT.

In its sample, this clonotype was seen many times. This chain connects TRBV30 to TRBJ1-3; 9 bases are shared with TRBD1. The V and J ends lost 2 bases and 4 bases, in that order; junction bases with no gene match: 3. Germline V gene sequence: CDR1 GTSNPN, CDR2 SVGIG (reference sequence). This CDR3 contains 14 residues. This CDR3 reads CAWSYRGQGNTIYF. As DNA, the CDR3 is TGTGCCTGGAGTTACAGGGGGCAGGGAAACACCATATATTTT.

The gene calls are TRBV24-1 and TRBJ2-2, with 7 bases fitting TRBD1. This CDR3 comprises 14 residues. Germline CDR1 KGHDR, CDR2 SFDVKD. The ends lost 8 bases at V and 3 bases at J; junction bases unmatched: 5. CDR3 residues: CATTGGVDTGELFF. CDR3 DNA sequence: TGTGCCACCACAGGGGGTGTGGACACCGGGGAGCTGTTTTTT.